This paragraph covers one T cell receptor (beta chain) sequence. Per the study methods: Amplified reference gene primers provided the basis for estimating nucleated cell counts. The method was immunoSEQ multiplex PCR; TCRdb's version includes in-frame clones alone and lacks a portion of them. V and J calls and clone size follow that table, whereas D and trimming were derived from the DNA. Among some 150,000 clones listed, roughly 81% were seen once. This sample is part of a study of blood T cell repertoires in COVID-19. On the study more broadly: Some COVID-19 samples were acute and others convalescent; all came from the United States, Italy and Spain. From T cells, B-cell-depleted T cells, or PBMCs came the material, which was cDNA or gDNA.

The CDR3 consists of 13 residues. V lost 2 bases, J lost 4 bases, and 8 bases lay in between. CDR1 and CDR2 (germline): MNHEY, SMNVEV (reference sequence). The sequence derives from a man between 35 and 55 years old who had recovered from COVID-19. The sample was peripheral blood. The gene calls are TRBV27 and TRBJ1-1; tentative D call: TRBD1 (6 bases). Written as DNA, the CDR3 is TGTGCCAGCAGTTTACGGGGGGCCACTGAAGCTTTCTTT. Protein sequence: CASSLRGATEAFF.